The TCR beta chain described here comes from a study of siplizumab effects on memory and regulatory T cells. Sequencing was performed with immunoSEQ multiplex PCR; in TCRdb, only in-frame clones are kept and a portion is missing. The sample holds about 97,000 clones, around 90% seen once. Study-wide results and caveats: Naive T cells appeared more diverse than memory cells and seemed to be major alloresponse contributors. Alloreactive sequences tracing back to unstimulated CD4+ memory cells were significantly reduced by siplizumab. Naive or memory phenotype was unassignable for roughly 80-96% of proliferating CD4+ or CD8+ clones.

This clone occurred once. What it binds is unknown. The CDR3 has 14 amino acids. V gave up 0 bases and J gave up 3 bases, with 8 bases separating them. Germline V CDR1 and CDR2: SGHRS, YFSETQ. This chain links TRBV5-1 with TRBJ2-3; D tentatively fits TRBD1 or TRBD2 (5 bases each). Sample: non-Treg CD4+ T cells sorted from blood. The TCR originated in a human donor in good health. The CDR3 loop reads CASSLGGITDTQYF. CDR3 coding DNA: TGCGCCAGCAGCTTGGGGGGGATTACAGATACGCAGTATTTT.